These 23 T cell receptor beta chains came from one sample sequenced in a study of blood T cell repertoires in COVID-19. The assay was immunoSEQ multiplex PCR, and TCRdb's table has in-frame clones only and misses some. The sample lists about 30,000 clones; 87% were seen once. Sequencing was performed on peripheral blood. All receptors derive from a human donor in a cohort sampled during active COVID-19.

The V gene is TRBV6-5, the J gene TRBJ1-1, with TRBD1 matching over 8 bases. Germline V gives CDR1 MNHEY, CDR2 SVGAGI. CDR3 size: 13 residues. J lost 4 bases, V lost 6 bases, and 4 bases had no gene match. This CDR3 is CASSRQGFTEAFF. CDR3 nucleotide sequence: TGTGCCAGCAGCCGACAGGGGTTCACTGAAGCTTTCTTT.

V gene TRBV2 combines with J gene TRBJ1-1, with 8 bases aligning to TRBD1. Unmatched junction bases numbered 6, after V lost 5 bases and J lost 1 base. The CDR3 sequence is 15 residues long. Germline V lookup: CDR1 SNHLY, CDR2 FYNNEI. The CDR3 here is CASSSRTGSNTEAFF. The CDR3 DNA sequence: TGTGCCAGCAGTTCCCGGACAGGGTCGAACACTGAAGCTTTCTTT. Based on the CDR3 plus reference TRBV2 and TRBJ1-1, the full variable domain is EPEVTQTPSHQVTQMGQEVILRCVPISNHLYFYWYRQILGQKVEFLVSFYNNEISEKSEIFDDQFSVERPDGSNFTLKIRSTKLEDSAMYFCASSSRTGSNTEAFFGQGTRLTVV.

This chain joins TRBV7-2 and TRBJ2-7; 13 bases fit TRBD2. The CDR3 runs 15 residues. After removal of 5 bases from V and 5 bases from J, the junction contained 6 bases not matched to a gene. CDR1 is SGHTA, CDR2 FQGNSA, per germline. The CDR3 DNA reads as TGTGCCAGCAGCCGGGGACTAGCGGGGACCCACGAGCAGTACTTC. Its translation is CASSRGLAGTHEQYF.

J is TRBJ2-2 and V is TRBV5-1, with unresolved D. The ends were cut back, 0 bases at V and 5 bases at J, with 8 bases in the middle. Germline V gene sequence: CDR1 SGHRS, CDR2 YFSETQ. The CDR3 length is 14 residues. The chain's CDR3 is CASSLARETGELFF. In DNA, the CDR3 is TGCGCCAGCAGCTTGGCCCGTGAGACCGGGGAGCTGTTTTTT.

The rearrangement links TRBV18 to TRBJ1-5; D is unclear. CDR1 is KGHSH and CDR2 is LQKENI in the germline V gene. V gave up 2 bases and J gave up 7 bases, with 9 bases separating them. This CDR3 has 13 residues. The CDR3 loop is CASSPGRNQPQHF. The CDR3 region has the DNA TGTGCCAGCTCACCAGGCAGGAACCAGCCCCAGCATTTT.

DNA for the CDR3: TGTGCCAGCAGCTTTGTAACGGCTGAGGAGAACACCGGGGAGCTGTTTTTT. Translated: CASSFVTAEENTGELFF. The chain employs TRBV12-1 and TRBJ2-2; the D segment call TRBD2 is taken from the table without a DNA check. TRBV12-1 has pseudogene status. The CDR3 totals 17 residues.

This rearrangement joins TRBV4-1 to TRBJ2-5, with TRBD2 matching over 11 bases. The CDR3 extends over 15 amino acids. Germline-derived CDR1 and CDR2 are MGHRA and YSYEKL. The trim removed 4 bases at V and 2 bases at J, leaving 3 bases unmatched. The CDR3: CASSRLAGTQETQYF. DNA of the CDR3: TGCGCCAGCAGCCGACTAGCGGGGACACAAGAGACCCAGTACTTC.

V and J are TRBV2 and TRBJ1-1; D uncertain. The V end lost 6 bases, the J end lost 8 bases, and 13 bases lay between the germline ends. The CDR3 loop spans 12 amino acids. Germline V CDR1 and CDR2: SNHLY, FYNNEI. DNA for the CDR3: TGTGCCAGCAGCCAGCGGCCGCTAGAAGCTTTCTTT. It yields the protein CASSQRPLEAFF.

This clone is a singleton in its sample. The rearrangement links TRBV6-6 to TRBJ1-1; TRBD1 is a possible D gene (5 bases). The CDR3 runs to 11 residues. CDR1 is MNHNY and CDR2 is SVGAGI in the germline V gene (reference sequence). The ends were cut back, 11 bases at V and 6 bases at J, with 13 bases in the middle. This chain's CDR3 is CAASGGPEAFF. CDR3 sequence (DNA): TGTGCCGCCTCCGGGGGTCCTGAAGCTTTCTTT.

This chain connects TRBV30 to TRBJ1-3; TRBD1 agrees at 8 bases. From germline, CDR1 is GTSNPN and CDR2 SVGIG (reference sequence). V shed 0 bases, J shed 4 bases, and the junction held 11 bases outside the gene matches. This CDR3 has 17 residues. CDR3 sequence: CAWSVQWQGARGNTIYF. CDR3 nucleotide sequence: TGTGCCTGGAGTGTACAATGGCAGGGGGCGCGGGGAAACACCATATATTTT.

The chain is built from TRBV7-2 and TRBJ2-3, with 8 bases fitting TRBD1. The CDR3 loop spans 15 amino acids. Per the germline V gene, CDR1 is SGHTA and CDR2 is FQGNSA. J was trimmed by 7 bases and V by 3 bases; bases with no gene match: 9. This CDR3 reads CASSFTITGGNTQYF. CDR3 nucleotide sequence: TGTGCCAGCAGCTTCACAATTACAGGGGGAAATACGCAGTATTTT.

The DNA of the CDR3 is TGTGCCAGCAGTGAAACCGGGACAGGGGGCTACGAGCAGTACTTC. Translated, it gives CASSETGTGGYEQYF. The chain couples TRBV6-1 to TRBJ2-7; TRBD1 matches at 11 bases. CDR1 and CDR2 (germline): MNHNS, SASEGT. Trimming cost V 2 bases and J 3 bases; bases outside gene matches: 3. This CDR3 has 15 residues.

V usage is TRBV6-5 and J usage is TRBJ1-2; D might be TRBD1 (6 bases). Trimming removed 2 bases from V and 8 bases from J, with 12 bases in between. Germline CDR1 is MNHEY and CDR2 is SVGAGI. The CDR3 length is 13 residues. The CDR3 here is CASSYEGEYGYTF. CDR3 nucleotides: TGTGCCAGCAGTTACGAGGGGGAGTACGGCTACACCTTC.

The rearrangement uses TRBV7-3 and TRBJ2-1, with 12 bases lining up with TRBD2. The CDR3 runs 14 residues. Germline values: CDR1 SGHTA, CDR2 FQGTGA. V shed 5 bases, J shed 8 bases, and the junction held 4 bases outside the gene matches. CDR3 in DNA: TGTGCCAGCAGCCCCGGACTAGCGGGACATGAGCAGTTCTTC. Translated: CASSPGLAGHEQFF.

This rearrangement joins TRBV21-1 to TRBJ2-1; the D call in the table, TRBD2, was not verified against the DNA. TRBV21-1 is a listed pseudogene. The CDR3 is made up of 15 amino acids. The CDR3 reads CASSKPSGGAGEQFF. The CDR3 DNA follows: TGTGCCAGCAGCAAACCTAGCGGGGGAGCGGGGGAGCAGTTCTTC.

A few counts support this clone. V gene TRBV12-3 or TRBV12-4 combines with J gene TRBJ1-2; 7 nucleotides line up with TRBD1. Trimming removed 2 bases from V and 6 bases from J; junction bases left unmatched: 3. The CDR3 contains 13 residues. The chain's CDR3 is CASSLPTGHGYTF. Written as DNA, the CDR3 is TGTGCCAGCAGTTTACCGACAGGGCATGGCTACACCTTC.

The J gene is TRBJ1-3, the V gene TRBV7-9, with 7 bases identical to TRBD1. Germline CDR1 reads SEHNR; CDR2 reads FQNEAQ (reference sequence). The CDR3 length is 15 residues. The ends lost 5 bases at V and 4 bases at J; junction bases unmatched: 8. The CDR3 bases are TGTGCCAGCAGCCCACAGGGGTTGAAAGGAAACACCATATATTTT. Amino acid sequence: CASSPQGLKGNTIYF. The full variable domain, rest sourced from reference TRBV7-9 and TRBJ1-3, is DTGVSQNPRHKITKRGQNVTFRCDPISEHNRLYWYRQTLGQGPEFLTYFQNEAQLEKSRLLSDRFSAERPKGSFSTLEIQRTEQGDSAMYLCASSPQGLKGNTIYFGEGSWLTVV.

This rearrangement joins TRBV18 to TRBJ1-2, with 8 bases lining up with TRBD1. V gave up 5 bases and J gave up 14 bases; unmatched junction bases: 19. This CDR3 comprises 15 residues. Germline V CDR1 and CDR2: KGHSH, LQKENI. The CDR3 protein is CASSASSGTGRGKTF. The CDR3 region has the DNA TGTGCCAGCTCAGCTTCATCCGGGACAGGTCGAGGAAAGACCTTC.

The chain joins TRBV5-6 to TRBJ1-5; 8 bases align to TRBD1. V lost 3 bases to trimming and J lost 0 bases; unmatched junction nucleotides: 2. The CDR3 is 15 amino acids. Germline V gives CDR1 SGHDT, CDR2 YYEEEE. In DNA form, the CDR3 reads TGTGCCAGCAGCTACAGGGGGATTAGCAATCAGCCCCAGCATTTT. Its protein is CASSYRGISNQPQHF.

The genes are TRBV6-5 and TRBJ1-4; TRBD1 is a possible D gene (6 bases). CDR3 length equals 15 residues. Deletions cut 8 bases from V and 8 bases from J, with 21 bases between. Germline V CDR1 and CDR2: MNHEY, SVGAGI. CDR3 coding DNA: TGTGCCAGCCATCGGTCGGGGGCGGGGGCAGAAAAACTGTTTTTT. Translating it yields CASHRSGAGAEKLFF.

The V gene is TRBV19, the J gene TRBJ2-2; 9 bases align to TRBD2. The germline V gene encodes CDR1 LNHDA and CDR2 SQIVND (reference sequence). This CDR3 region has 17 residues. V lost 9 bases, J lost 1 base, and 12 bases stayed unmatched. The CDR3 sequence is CARTPVGLAMNTGELFF. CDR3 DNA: TGTGCCAGAACCCCGGTGGGACTAGCAATGAACACCGGGGAGCTGTTTTTT.

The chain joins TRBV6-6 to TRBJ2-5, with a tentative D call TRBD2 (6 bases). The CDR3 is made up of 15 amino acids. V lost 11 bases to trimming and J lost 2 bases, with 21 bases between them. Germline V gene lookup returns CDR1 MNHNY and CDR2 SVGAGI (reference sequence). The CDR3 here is CAAGGENSGQETQYF. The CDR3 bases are TGTGCCGCAGGCGGGGAAAATTCCGGGCAAGAGACCCAGTACTTC.

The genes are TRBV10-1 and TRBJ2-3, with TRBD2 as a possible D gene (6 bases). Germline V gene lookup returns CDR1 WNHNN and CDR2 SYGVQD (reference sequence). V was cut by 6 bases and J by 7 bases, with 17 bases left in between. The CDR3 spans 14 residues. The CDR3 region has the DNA TGCGCCAGCAGCAAACTAGCTAGTGAGTATACGCAGTATTTT. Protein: CASSKLASEYTQYF.